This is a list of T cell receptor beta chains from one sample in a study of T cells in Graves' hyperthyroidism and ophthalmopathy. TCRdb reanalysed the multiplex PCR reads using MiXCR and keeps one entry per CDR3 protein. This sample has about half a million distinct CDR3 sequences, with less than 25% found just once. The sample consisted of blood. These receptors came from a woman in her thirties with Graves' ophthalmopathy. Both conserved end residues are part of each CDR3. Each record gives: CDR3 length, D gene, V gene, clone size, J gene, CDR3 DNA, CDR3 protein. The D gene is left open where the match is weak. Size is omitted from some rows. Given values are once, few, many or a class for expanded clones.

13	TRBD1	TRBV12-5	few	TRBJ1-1	TGTGCTAGTGGATCGACAGGGGACACTGAAGCTTTCTTT	CASGSTGDTEAFF
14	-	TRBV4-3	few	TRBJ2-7	TGCGCCAGCAGCCAAGATACCAACCCCTACGAGCAGTACTTC	CASSQDTNPYEQYF
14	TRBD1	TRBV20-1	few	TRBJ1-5	TGCAGTGCGGGGGGACAGGGGTTAAGACAGCCCCAGCATTTT	CSAGGQGLRQPQHF
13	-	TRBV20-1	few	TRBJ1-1	TGCAGTGCTAGCGGGGCAATGAACACTGAAGCTTTCTTT	CSASGAMNTEAFF
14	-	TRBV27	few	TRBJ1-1	TGTGCCAGCAGTTTATCCCCGGCGGTCACTGAAGCTTTCTTT	CASSLSPAVTEAFF
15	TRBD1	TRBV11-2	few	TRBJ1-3	TGTGCCAGCACCCCAGGGGGGGGAGCTGGAAACACCATATATTTT	CASTPGGGAGNTIYF
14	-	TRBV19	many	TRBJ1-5	TGTGCCAGTAGTATCGGCAGGGGTAGCCAGCCCCAGCATTTT	CASSIGRGSQPQHF
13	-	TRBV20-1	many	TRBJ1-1	TGCAGTGCTAGTCAGGGCACGGACACTGAAGCTTTCTTT	CSASQGTDTEAFF
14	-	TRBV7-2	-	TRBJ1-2	TGTGCCAGCAGCTTAGCGGTGGTGGACTATGGCTACACCTTC	CASSLAVVDYGYTF
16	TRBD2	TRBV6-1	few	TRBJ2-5	TGTGCCAGCAGTCGCGGACTAGCGGCTAAATACGAGACCCAGTACTTC	CASSRGLAAKYETQYF
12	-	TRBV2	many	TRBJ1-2	TGTGCCAGCACCGTCGAAATGGGGGGCTACACCTTC	CASTVEMGGYTF
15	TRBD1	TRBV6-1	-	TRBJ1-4	TGTGCCAGCAGAAGACAGGGGCCAACTAATGAAAAACTGTTTTTT	CASRRQGPTNEKLFF
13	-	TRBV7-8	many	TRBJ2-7	TGTGCCAGCAGCTTGGGACATACCTACGAGCAGTACTTC	CASSLGHTYEQYF
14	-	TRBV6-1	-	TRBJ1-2	TGTGCCAGCAGTGAAGCGCGTGTTAAGGATGGCTACACCTTC	CASSEARVKDGYTF
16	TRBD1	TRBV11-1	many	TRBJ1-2	TGTGCCAGCAGCTTGAACCCGGGACAGGTGAACTATGGCTACACCTTC	CASSLNPGQVNYGYTF
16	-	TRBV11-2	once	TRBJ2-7	TGTGCCAGCAGCTTAGTAGTAAGTCCAAGCTCCTACGAGCAGTACTTC	CASSLVVSPSSYEQYF
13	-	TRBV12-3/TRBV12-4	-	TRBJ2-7	TGTGCCAGCAGTAGGTCGGGTGCCTACGAGCAGTACTTC	CASSRSGAYEQYF
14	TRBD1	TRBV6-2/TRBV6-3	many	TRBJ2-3	TGTGCCAGCACAACAGGGGGTAGCAATCAGCCCCAGTATTTT	CASTTGGSNQPQYF
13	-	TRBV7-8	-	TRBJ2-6	TGTGCCAGCAGGACCTCTGGGGCCAACGTCCTGACTTTC	CASRTSGANVLTF
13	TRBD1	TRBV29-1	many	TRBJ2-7	TGCAGCGTTGGGCGACAGGGGGCATGGGAGCAGTACTTC	CSVGRQGAWEQYF
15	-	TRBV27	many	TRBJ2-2	TGTGCCAGCAGTTTACTAGGGCCTAACACCGGGGAGCTGTTTTTT	CASSLLGPNTGELFF
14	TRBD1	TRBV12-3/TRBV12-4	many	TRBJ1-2	TGTGCCAGCAGTCAGGGACAGCTAAACTATGGCTACACCTTC	CASSQGQLNYGYTF
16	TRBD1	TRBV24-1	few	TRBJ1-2	TGTGCCACCAGTGATTTAGGCGGGACAGGGGTTTATGGCTACACCTTC	CATSDLGGTGVYGYTF
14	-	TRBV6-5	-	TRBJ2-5	TGTGCCAGCAATTCGTTGGCGGATCAAGAGACCCAGTACTTC	CASNSLADQETQYF
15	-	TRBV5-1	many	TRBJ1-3	TGCGCCAGCAGCTTAGGGCCGAACTCTGGAAACACCATATATTTT	CASSLGPNSGNTIYF
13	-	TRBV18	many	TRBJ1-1	TGTGCCAGCTCATCGGGCCACGGCACTGAAGCTTTCTTT	CASSSGHGTEAFF
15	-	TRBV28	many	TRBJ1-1	TGTGCCAGCAGTGAAACCGGGACGGAGAACACTGAAGCTTTCTTT	CASSETGTENTEAFF